A selection of T cell receptor beta chains follows, all from one sample in a study of Ad26.COV2.S vaccination and SARS-CoV-2 variants. The protocol was immunoSEQ multiplex PCR, while the TCRdb copy is restricted to in-frame clones and leaves out a portion. In the table there are about 350,000 clones, around 86% of which are singletons. Sequencing used peripheral blood, obtained in a trial of Ad26.COV2.S vaccine versus placebo. The receptors come from a person aged 18-65 years who received the Ad26.COV2.S COVID-19 vaccine or a placebo. The CDR3 runs from the conserved cysteine through the conserved F or W. The order of the fields is CDR3 DNA, CDR3 protein, V gene, clone size, D gene, J gene. A D gene is named only where the DNA matches it firmly. Size is stated for part of the rows, as once, few or many counts, or as a class when the clone is expanded.

TGTGCCTGGAGTGTGAGGGATGTCTATGGCTACACCTTC | CAWSVRDVYGYTF | TRBV30 | NA | NA | TRBJ1-2
TGTGCCAGCAGCGGTCAGTCGAACACTGAAGCTTTCTTT | CASSGQSNTEAFF | TRBV9 | NA | NA | TRBJ1-1
TGCGCCAGCAAGCCACCCGGGACAGTCTATGGCTACACCTTC | CASKPPGTVYGYTF | TRBV5-1 | NA | TRBD1 | TRBJ1-2
TGTGCCAGCACCCCGGGGACACGGGGGACTGAAGCTTTCTTT | CASTPGTRGTEAFF | TRBV6-5 | few | NA | TRBJ1-1
TGTGCCAGCAGCCCGAGCTCTGGAAACACCATATATTTT | CASSPSSGNTIYF | TRBV27 | NA | NA | TRBJ1-3
TGTGCCAGCAGCCCGGCCCGGAACAGCCCCCACGAGCAGTACTTC | CASSPARNSPHEQYF | TRBV7-6 | NA | NA | TRBJ2-7
TGTGCCAGTAGTTCGGGACAGCCTTTCAGGTCACCCCTCCACTTT | CASSSGQPFRSPLHF | TRBV19 | NA | TRBD1 | TRBJ1-6
TGTGCCAGCTCACGTTCCGGAGGTGACACTGAAGCTTTCTTT | CASSRSGGDTEAFF | TRBV18 | NA | NA | TRBJ1-1
TGTGCCAGCAGCTTATCGGGGACAGGGCCCAATTCACCCCTCCACTTT | CASSLSGTGPNSPLHF | TRBV7-6 | once | TRBD1 | TRBJ1-6
TGTGCCAGCAGAGACAGGGGAGGATATGGCTACACCTTC | CASRDRGGYGYTF | TRBV2 | NA | TRBD1 | TRBJ1-2
TGTGCCAGCAGCTTGGGGGAGCGGGTCTATGGCTACACCTTC | CASSLGERVYGYTF | TRBV5-4 | NA | NA | TRBJ1-2
TGTGCCAGCAGCGAGGTAGCGGGGAGGACAGATACGCAGTATTTT | CASSEVAGRTDTQYF | TRBV9 | once | TRBD2 | TRBJ2-3
TGTGCCTGGTCCATAGGGAGGGGAGAGACTGAAGCTTTCTTT | CAWSIGRGETEAFF | TRBV30 | NA | NA | TRBJ1-1
TGTGCCAGCAGCAACGGACTAGCTCCATCTCGCGAGCAGTACTTC | CASSNGLAPSREQYF | TRBV5-6 | NA | TRBD2 | TRBJ2-7
TGTGCCAGCAGCCGGACTAGCTTCAATGAGCAGTTCTTC | CASSRTSFNEQFF | TRBV6-2/TRBV6-3 | NA | TRBD2 | TRBJ2-1
TGTGCCACCGGGTCCACTCTAGCGAACACCGGGGAGCTGTTTTTT | CATGSTLANTGELFF | TRBV15 | NA | NA | TRBJ2-2
TGTGCCAGCAGCCATGAGGGATTGGGCAATCAGCCCCAGCATTTT | CASSHEGLGNQPQHF | TRBV3-1/TRBV3-2 | NA | NA | TRBJ1-5
TGTGCCAGCAGCCGCAGGGAAGCTAATGAAAAACTGTTTTTT | CASSRREANEKLFF | TRBV5-4 | NA | NA | TRBJ1-4
TGTGCCAGTAGTGAGAATGGGGGGGTGAATGAGCAGTTCTTC | CASSENGGVNEQFF | TRBV19 | NA | TRBD2 | TRBJ2-1
TGCGCCAGCAAAATTGAGGATACGCAGTATTTT | CASKIEDTQYF | TRBV5-1 | NA | NA | TRBJ2-3
TGTGCCAGCAGCCCGAGAAGAAATGAAAAACTGTTTTTT | CASSPRRNEKLFF | TRBV7-8 | NA | NA | TRBJ1-4
TGTGCCAGCAGCCGGGACATCTACGAGCAGTACTTC | CASSRDIYEQYF | TRBV5-4 | NA | NA | TRBJ2-7